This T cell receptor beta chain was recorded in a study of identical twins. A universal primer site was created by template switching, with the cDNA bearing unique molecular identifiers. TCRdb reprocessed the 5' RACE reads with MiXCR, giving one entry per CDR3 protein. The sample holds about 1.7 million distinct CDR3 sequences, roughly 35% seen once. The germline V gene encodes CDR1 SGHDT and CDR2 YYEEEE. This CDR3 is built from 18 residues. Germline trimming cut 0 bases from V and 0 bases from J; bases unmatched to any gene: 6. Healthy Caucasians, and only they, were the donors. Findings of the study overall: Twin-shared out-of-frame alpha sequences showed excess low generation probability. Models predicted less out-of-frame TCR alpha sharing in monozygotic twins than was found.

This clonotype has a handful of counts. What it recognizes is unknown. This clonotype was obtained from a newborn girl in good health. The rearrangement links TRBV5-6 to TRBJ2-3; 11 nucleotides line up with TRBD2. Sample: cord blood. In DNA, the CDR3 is TGTGCCAGCAGCTTGGTACTAGCGGGGGCGAAAAGCACAGATACGCAGTATTTT. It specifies CASSLVLAGAKSTDTQYF.